The T cell receptor (beta chain) described here comes from a study of cytomegalovirus exposure and HLA in healthy donors. PCR used 60 Vbeta primers and 13 Jbeta primers. TCRdb keeps only in-frame clones here, not all; method: immunoSEQ multiplex PCR. The repertoire holds around 220,000 clones, with approximately 79% as singletons. Germline loops: CDR1 KGHSH, CDR2 LQKENI. V lost 5 bases and J lost 5, with 13 bases in between. This CDR3 spans 14 amino acids. Sequencing used PBMCs. The chain employs TRBV18 and TRBJ1-5; D is undetermined. The receptor was derived from a man between 18 and 29 years old in good health and CMV-seronegative. CDR3 protein: CASSASTNHQPQHF. The DNA for the CDR3 is TGTGCCAGCTCAGCCTCGACAAACCATCAGCCCCAGCATTTT.